The 18 T cell receptor beta chains below come from one sample, sequenced in a study of blood T cell repertoires in COVID-19. Using immunoSEQ multiplex PCR, the repertoire was profiled, and TCRdb retains in-frame clones only, with some absent. The sample includes 200,000 or so clones, over 80% of them seen just once. The sample taken for sequencing was peripheral blood. These receptors came from a woman aged 25 to 45 with acute or convalescent COVID-19.

The chain has TRBV28 and TRBJ1-5, with TRBD1 as a possible D gene (6 bases). This CDR3 contains 14 residues. V lost 4 bases to trimming and J lost 6 bases, with 13 bases between them. Germline CDR1 reads MDHEN; CDR2 reads SYDVKM. The DNA of the CDR3 is TGTGCCAGCAGTTCTCGACAGGTCGGTCAGCCCCAGCATTTT. The encoded protein is CASSSRQVGQPQHF.

On this clone: The sample holds other DNA sequences that translate to the same CDR3. This sequence joins TRBV30 and TRBJ1-5; possible D gene TRBD1, 5 bases. V dropped 3 bases and J dropped 1 base, with 7 bases sitting between them. This CDR3 region has 13 residues. Germline loops: CDR1 GTSNPN, CDR2 SVGIG (reference sequence). CDR3 protein: CAWSGGSNQPQHF. The CDR3 DNA reads TGTGCCTGGAGCGGGGGAAGCAATCAGCCCCAGCATTTT.

V and J are TRBV7-9 and TRBJ1-2; possible D gene TRBD1, 5 bases. Deletions cut 5 bases from V and 2 bases from J, with 15 bases between. Germline V gene data show CDR1 as SEHNR and CDR2 as FQNEAQ (reference sequence). There are 15 residues in the CDR3. CDR3 amino acids: CASSPSWTTNYGYTF. The CDR3 DNA sequence: TGTGCCAGCAGCCCTTCATGGACAACCAACTATGGCTACACCTTC. The variable domain in full, with the rest retrieved from reference TRBV7-9 and TRBJ1-2, is DTGVSQNPRHKITKRGQNVTFRCDPISEHNRLYWYRQTLGQGPEFLTYFQNEAQLEKSRLLSDRFSAERPKGSFSTLEIQRTEQGDSAMYLCASSPSWTTNYGYTFGSGTRLTVV.

This chain uses TRBV6-5 with TRBJ1-4; possibly TRBD1 for D (5 bases). V lost 6 bases and J lost 8, with 16 bases in between. This CDR3 region has 14 residues. From germline, CDR1 is MNHEY and CDR2 SVGAGI. In DNA form, the CDR3 reads TGTGCCAGCAGGGCGGAGAGGAGGGGAGAAAAACTGTTTTTT. Translating it yields CASRAERRGEKLFF.

This clone was counted once. The chain joins TRBV9 to TRBJ1-3; 10 bases fit TRBD1. The CDR3 runs 17 residues. CDR1 and CDR2 from the germline V gene are SGDLS and YYNGEE. With 3 bases clipped from V and 4 bases from J, the junction kept 10 bases outside the gene matches. CDR3 amino acids: CASSAPGQGTKGNTIYF. The CDR3 nucleotides read TGTGCCAGCAGCGCCCCGGGACAGGGGACGAAAGGAAACACCATATATTTT.

The rearrangement joins TRBV7-2 to TRBJ1-1; D call uncertain. The germline V and J ends were trimmed by 1 base and 4 bases, with 10 bases remaining between them. The CDR3 spans 14 residues. Germline V gene sequence: CDR1 SGHTA, CDR2 FQGNSA. CDR3 bases: TGTGCCAGCAGCTTAGTCCTGGGCCCCACTGAAGCTTTCTTT. Its protein is CASSLVLGPTEAFF.

The CDR3 bases are TGTGCCAGCAGCGACCCTCCCGGGACAGGGTATGGCTACACCTTC. Translation: CASSDPPGTGYGYTF. The chain recombines TRBV5-6 with TRBJ1-2, with TRBD1 matching 9 bases. There are 15 residues in the CDR3. With 4 bases clipped from V and 5 bases from J, the junction kept 9 bases outside the gene matches. Germline CDR1 reads SGHDT; CDR2 reads YYEEEE. The full variable domain, with the rest looked up from reference TRBV5-6 and TRBJ1-2, is DAGVTQSPTHLIKTRGQQVTLRCSPKSGHDTVSWYQQALGQGPQFIFQYYEEEERQRGNFPDRFSGHQFPNYSSELNVNALLLGDSALYLCASSDPPGTGYGYTFGSGTRLTVV.

The V and J genes are TRBV9 and TRBJ2-3; 10 bases match TRBD2. Germline V gives CDR1 SGDLS, CDR2 YYNGEE. J lost 2 bases, V lost 0 bases, and 9 bases had no gene match. This CDR3 has 18 amino acids. The CDR3 DNA reads TGTGCCAGCAGCGTAGCACCGAGGCTAGCGGGGGTCACAGATACGCAGTATTTT. Its protein product is CASSVAPRLAGVTDTQYF. The full variable domain, in which reference TRBV9 and TRBJ2-3 provide the parts outside the CDR3, is DSGVTQTPKHLITATGQRVTLRCSPRSGDLSVYWYQQSLDQGLQFLIQYYNGEERAKGNILERFSAQQFPDLHSELNLSSLELGDSALYFCASSVAPRLAGVTDTQYFGPGTRLTVL.

This CDR3 reads CASRPTVGTGPTNTEAFF. In DNA, the CDR3 is TGTGCCAGCAGACCAACTGTTGGGACAGGCCCGACGAACACTGAAGCTTTCTTT. The rearrangement links TRBV28 to TRBJ1-1, with 8 bases identical to TRBD1. The CDR3 has 18 amino acids. The V gene's germline CDR1 is MDHEN and CDR2 SYDVKM. V shed 6 bases and J 1 base; nucleotides not matched to a gene: 16.

The rearrangement links TRBV28 to TRBJ2-2; tentative D call: TRBD1 (5 bases). From germline, CDR1 is MDHEN and CDR2 SYDVKM. V was clipped by 7 bases and J by 0 bases, with 9 bases between them. CDR3 length: 14 amino acids. The CDR3 loop is CASKGHSNTGELFF. In nucleotides, the CDR3 is TGTGCCAGCAAAGGACACTCGAACACCGGGGAGCTGTTTTTT.

This rearrangement joins TRBV6-5 to TRBJ1-1; weak D call: TRBD1 (6 bases). V was trimmed by 3 bases and J by 10 bases, leaving 15 bases between them. CDR3 length equals 13 residues. Per the germline V gene, CDR1 is MNHEY and CDR2 is SVGAGI. This CDR3 is CASSYRAQGSAFF. In nucleotides, the CDR3 is TGTGCCAGCAGTTATAGGGCACAGGGTTCAGCTTTCTTT.

The V and J genes are TRBV2 and TRBJ1-1; D might be TRBD1 (5 bases). V lost 6 bases and J lost 0, with 11 bases in between. The germline gives CDR1 SNHLY, CDR2 FYNNEI. The CDR3 loop spans 14 amino acids. This CDR3 is CASSPTEMNTEAFF. The CDR3 DNA follows: TGTGCCAGCAGCCCGACAGAGATGAACACTGAAGCTTTCTTT.

CDR3 amino acids: CATSRARVARAEQFF. The CDR3 DNA sequence: TGTGCCACCAGCAGAGCGCGGGTCGCCCGGGCCGAGCAGTTCTTC. The rearrangement links TRBV15 to TRBJ2-1; maybe TRBD2 (5 bases). CDR3 length: 15 amino acids. CDR1 is LNHNV and CDR2 is YYDKDF in the germline V gene (reference sequence). V was shortened by 1 base and J by 10 bases, with 17 bases between the two germline ends.

This clone was seen a single time. The chain carries TRBV6-4 and TRBJ2-1, with 10 bases identical to TRBD2. This CDR3 comprises 14 residues. V shed 3 bases and J 8 bases; nucleotides not matched to a gene: 4. The germline V gene encodes CDR1 MRHNA and CDR2 SNTAGT. CDR3 region: CASSESGRAYEQFF. In DNA form, the CDR3 reads TGTGCCAGCAGTGAAAGCGGGAGGGCCTATGAGCAGTTCTTC.

The chain combines TRBV5-1 with TRBJ1-6; no reliable D call. V dropped 2 bases and J dropped 11 bases, with 11 bases sitting between them. The length of the CDR3 is 13 residues. Germline values: CDR1 SGHRS, CDR2 YFSETQ. CDR3 DNA: TGCGCCAGCAGCTTAGGCGGTCATCCACCCCTCCACTTT. Translation gives CASSLGGHPPLHF. Together with reference TRBV5-1 and TRBJ1-6, the CDR3 gives the full variable domain: KAGVTQTPRYLIKTRGQQVTLSCSPISGHRSVSWYQQTPGQGLQFLFEYFSETQRNKGNFPGRFSGRQFSNSRSEMNVSTLELGDSALYLCASSLGGHPPLHFGNGTRLTVT.

In DNA, the CDR3 is TGTGCCAGCAGCCAGCGGGGGGCTGAAGGCTACACCTTC. Protein product: CASSQRGAEGYTF. This sequence joins TRBV3-1 (or the pseudogene TRBV3-2) and TRBJ1-2; TRBD1 might be the D (6 bases). Germline loops: CDR1 LGHDT, CDR2 YNNKEL (reference sequence). The CDR3 runs 13 residues. Trimming shortened V by 3 bases and J by 8 bases, and 13 bases separated the two germline ends.

This chain uses TRBV11-2 with TRBJ1-6; 8 bases are shared with TRBD1. Germline CDR1 SGHAT, CDR2 FQNNGV. This CDR3 is built from 13 residues. J lost 14 bases, V lost 5 bases, and 8 bases had no gene match. This CDR3 reads CASSLGQGAALHF. The CDR3 nucleotides read TGTGCCAGCAGCCTTGGACAGGGCGCAGCCCTCCACTTT. The whole variable domain, remainder taken from reference TRBV11-2 and TRBJ1-6, is EAGVAQSPRYKIIEKRQSVAFWCNPISGHATLYWYQQILGQGPKLLIQFQNNGVVDDSQLPKDRFSAERLKGVDSTLKIQPAKLEDSAVYLCASSLGQGAALHFGNGTRLTVT.

The rearrangement uses TRBV28 and TRBJ1-6; 7 positions agree with TRBD1. The CDR3 consists of 14 residues. In germline, CDR1 is MDHEN, CDR2 SYDVKM. Trimming took 3 bases from V and 6 from J; bases not matched to a gene: 2. CDR3 coding DNA: TGTGCCAGCAGTTTGGACAGGCTTAATTCACCCCTCCACTTT. As protein: CASSLDRLNSPLHF.